The 8 T cell receptor beta chains reported below all come from one sample, sequenced in a study of T and B cells in COVID-19 patients. From blood, roughly 220-550 ng of genomic DNA served as TRB template. BIOMED2 TRB-A/B primer pools were used in multiplex TRB PCR. TCRdb analysed the multiplex PCR reads with MiXCR anew, one entry per CDR3 protein. The sample has thousands of distinct CDR3 sequences, about 20% seen once; the top ten hold around 6.3%. Material for sequencing was blood. These receptors were taken from a human donor who had recovered from COVID-19.

As concerns this clonotype: A much larger clone is a single base away; this may be a read error. J is TRBJ2-2 and V is TRBV24-1; 7 positions agree with TRBD1. The CDR3 contains 15 residues. Germline lookup yields CDR1 KGHDR and CDR2 SFDVKD. As DNA, the CDR3 is TGTGTCACCAGTGATCGCCACAGGGGACCCGGGGAGCTGTTTTTT. The encoded protein is CVTSDRHRGPGELFF.

In this sample, this clonotype is medium-sized. The rearrangement uses TRBV19 and TRBJ2-5; 10 bases line up with TRBD1. Germline CDR1 reads LNHDA; CDR2 reads SQIVND (reference sequence). There are 15 residues in the CDR3. V trimming: 6 bases; J trimming: 5 bases; junction bases outside the gene matches: 9. CDR3 protein: CASSPGQGNRETQYF. The CDR3 DNA is TGTGCCAGTAGCCCGGGACAGGGGAACCGGGAGACCCAGTACTTC.

By frequency in the sample, this clonotype is medium-sized. This chain uses TRBV27 with TRBJ2-1, with D tentatively TRBD2 (5 bases). There are 13 residues in the CDR3. V dropped 0 bases and J dropped 12 bases, with 12 bases sitting between them. The germline V gene has CDR1 MNHEY and CDR2 SMNVEV (reference sequence). In nucleotides, the CDR3 is TGTGCCAGCAGTTTATCATCTAGCAGGCCGCAGTTCTTC. Translated: CASSLSSSRPQFF.

In this sample, this clonotype is medium-sized. The rearrangement links TRBV30 to TRBJ1-1; unclear D gene. Germline V gives CDR1 GTSNPN, CDR2 SVGIG (reference sequence). The CDR3 has 13 amino acids. V gave up 4 bases and J gave up 5 bases, with 14 bases separating them. In DNA, the CDR3 is TGTGCCTGGACGAGGGCAAACCCAACTGAAGCTTTCTTT. Translating gives CAWTRANPTEAFF. Together with reference TRBV30 and TRBJ1-1, the CDR3 gives the full variable domain: SQTIHQWPATLVQPVGSPLSLECTVEGTSNPNLYWYRQAAGRGLQLLFYSVGIGQISSEVPQNLSASRPQDRQFILSSKKLLLSDSGFYLCAWTRANPTEAFFGQGTRLTVV.

This clonotype has more than one count but fewer than ten. The chain is built from TRBV4-3 and TRBJ2-3; 10 nucleotides line up with TRBD1. Germline CDR1 LGHNA, CDR2 YSLEER. V lost 5 bases, J lost 1 base, and 9 bases stayed unmatched. The CDR3 covers 17 residues. The CDR3 spells CASSFGTGTGGTDTQYF. As DNA, the CDR3 is TGCGCCAGCAGCTTTGGTACGGGGACAGGGGGCACAGATACGCAGTATTTT.

Details on this clonotype: A junction boundary mismatches the germline segment, possibly from a read error. This chain uses TRBV28 with TRBJ1-2, with D perhaps matching TRBD1 (5 bases). This CDR3 is 10 amino acids long. Germline lookup yields CDR1 MDHEN and CDR2 SYDVKM. DNA for the CDR3: TGTGCCAGCAGGGGGGAGGTGGCGTTTTTC. It specifies CASRGEVAFF.

As concerns this clonotype: The DNA is left out, because the CDR3 cannot be placed on it with certainty; the CDR3 is given as TCRdb lists it. The chain has TRBV15 and TRBJ1-5; the DNA was not used to check the table's D call, TRBD1. The CDR3 contains 24 residues when both ends are counted. The germline CDR1 and CDR2 sequences are LNHNV and YYDKDF (reference sequence). CDR3 protein: CATSRASGVQETQYFGPGNQPQHF.

This chain links TRBV7-6 with TRBJ2-7; D is ambiguous. V lost 1 base and J lost 4, with 8 bases in between. CDR1 is SGHVS and CDR2 is FNYEAQ in the germline V gene. This CDR3 has 13 residues. The DNA for the CDR3 is TGTGCCAGCAGCTTAGGTTGGGAATACGAGCAGTACTTC. The encoded protein is CASSLGWEYEQYF.